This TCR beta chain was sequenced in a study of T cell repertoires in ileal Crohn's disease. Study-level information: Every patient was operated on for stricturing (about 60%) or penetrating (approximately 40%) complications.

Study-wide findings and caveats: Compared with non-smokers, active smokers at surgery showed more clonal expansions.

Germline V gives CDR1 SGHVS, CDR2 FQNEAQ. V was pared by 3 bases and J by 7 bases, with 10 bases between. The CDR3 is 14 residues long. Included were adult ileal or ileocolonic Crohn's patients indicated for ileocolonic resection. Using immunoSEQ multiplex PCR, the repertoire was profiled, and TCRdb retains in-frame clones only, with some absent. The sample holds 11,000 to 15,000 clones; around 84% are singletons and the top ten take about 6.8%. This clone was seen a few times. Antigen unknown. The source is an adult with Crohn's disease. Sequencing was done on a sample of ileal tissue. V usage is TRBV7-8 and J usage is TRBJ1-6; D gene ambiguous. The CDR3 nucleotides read TGTGCCAGCAGCTTGAGGAGGCTGAATTCACCCCTCCACTTT. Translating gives CASSLRRLNSPLHF.